This T cell receptor beta chain is from a study of blood T cell repertoires in COVID-19. Measured with immunoSEQ multiplex PCR; TCRdb has only the in-frame clones, and not every one. The top ten clones hold approximately 3% of a sample with approximately 28,000 clones, approximately 92% of them seen once. V trimming: 4 bases; J trimming: 4 bases; junction bases outside the gene matches: 11. The CDR3 length is 16 residues. Germline CDR1 reads SGHRS; CDR2 reads YFSETQ. The source of this sequence is a human donor in a cohort sampled during active COVID-19. The sequenced material came from peripheral blood. V and J are TRBV5-1 and TRBJ2-1, with TRBD2 identical over 7 bases. The DNA of the CDR3 is TGCGCCAGCAGCGGCTCCCCGGCGGGGGAGTACAATGAGCAGTTCTTC. This gives the protein CASSGSPAGEYNEQFF.